This entry lists 23 T cell receptor beta chains sequenced from one sample in a study of T cell repertoires in cytomegalovirus infection. The antigens for these receptors are not known. TCRdb re-analysed the reads in MiXCR, keeping a single row per CDR3 protein. The sample records some 120,000 distinct CDR3 sequences, approximately 30% being singletons. Source: CD8+ T cells from cultured PBMCs, taken from culture after CMV antigen stimulation. Receptors were obtained from a human donor in good health (CMV status not recorded). Some clones in this sample may be carry-over from other donors' samples.

This clonotype was seen a few times. The V gene is TRBV12-3 or TRBV12-4, the J gene TRBJ2-5; D gene unclear. Trimming took 3 bases from V and 5 from J, leaving 4 bases between them. The CDR3 runs to 11 residues. The CDR3 sequence is CASSFRETQYF. The CDR3 region has the DNA TGTGCCAGCAGTTTCCGCGAGACCCAGTACTTC.

The chain is built from TRBV6-2 or TRBV6-3 and TRBJ1-2, with D perhaps matching TRBD1 (5 bases). Germline V gene lookup returns CDR1 MNHEY and CDR2 SVGEGT. The length of the CDR3 is 15 residues. Trimming cost V 4 bases and J 5 bases, with 17 bases left between them. CDR3: CASSSSSGVVYGYTF. Written as DNA, the CDR3 is TGTGCCAGCAGTTCCTCCTCGGGGGTCGTTTATGGCTACACCTTC.

This clonotype was detected only a few times. The chain combines TRBV27 with TRBJ2-1, with D possibly being TRBD1 (6 bases). Trimming removed 5 bases from V and 0 bases from J, with 14 bases in between. CDR3 length equals 16 residues. Germline V gene lookup returns CDR1 MNHEY and CDR2 SMNVEV (reference sequence). The CDR3 DNA is TGTGCCAGCAGTCGAACAGGGTCTGGCTCCTACAATGAGCAGTTCTTC. Protein: CASSRTGSGSYNEQFF.

Only a few counts were recorded for this clonotype. The chain is built from TRBV4-2 and TRBJ2-7; D is ambiguous. The CDR3 contains 13 residues. Germline V gene data show CDR1 as LGHNA and CDR2 as YNFKEQ. The V and J ends lost 4 bases and 7 bases respectively, with 14 bases between them. The CDR3 here is CASSPGPGEEQYF. The CDR3, as DNA: TGTGCCAGCAGCCCGGGCCCTGGTGAGGAGCAGTACTTC.

This clonotype has just a few counts. The chain combines TRBV7-4 with TRBJ2-7; TRBD1 or TRBD2 may be the D gene (5 bases each). This CDR3 spans 14 amino acids. Trimming removed 3 bases at V and 4 bases at J, with 13 bases between. CDR1 SGHVT and CDR2 SQSDAQ come from the germline V gene. CDR3: CASSFGAEVYEQYF. The DNA of the CDR3 is TGTGCCAGCAGCTTCGGGGCCGAGGTGTACGAGCAGTACTTC.

In its sample, this clonotype was seen once. The chain couples TRBV6-5 to TRBJ2-5, with D perhaps TRBD1 or TRBD2 (5 bases each). V lost 0 bases, J lost 1 base, and 9 bases lay in between. Germline CDR1 is MNHEY and CDR2 is SVGAGI. This CDR3 is built from 15 residues. DNA for the CDR3: TGTGCCAGCAGTTACTCGTCAGGGACCCAAGAGACCCAGTACTTC. This encodes CASSYSSGTQETQYF.

This clonotype was recorded many times. The CDR3 loop is CASSPLGPYEQYF. The CDR3 nucleotides are TGTGCCAGCAGCCCGTTAGGGCCGTACGAGCAGTACTTC. The chain links TRBV28 to TRBJ2-7; no firm D call. This CDR3 is 13 amino acids long. Trimming shortened V by 6 bases and J by 4 bases, and 13 bases separated the two germline ends. Per germline, CDR1 MDHEN and CDR2 SYDVKM. The full variable domain, in which reference TRBV28 and TRBJ2-7 provide the parts outside the CDR3, is DVKVTQSSRYLVKRTGEKVFLECVQDMDHENMFWYRQDPGLGLRLIYFSYDVKMKEKGDIPEGYSVSREKKERFSLILESASTNQTSMYLCASSPLGPYEQYFGPGTRLTVT.

This clonotype has just a few counts. The CDR3 spells CASSLAVNRDYSGNTIYF. The CDR3 DNA sequence: TGTGCCAGCAGTTTAGCGGTAAACAGGGACTACTCTGGAAACACCATATATTTT. The rearrangement uses TRBV12-3 or TRBV12-4 and TRBJ1-3; a weak D match, TRBD1 (6 bases). Trimming took 0 bases from V and 0 from J, leaving 15 bases between them. CDR3 length: 18 residues.

J is TRBJ2-7 and V is TRBV7-6; D possibly uses TRBD1 or TRBD2 (6 bases each). This CDR3 is built from 15 residues. Trimming took 5 bases from V and 3 from J, leaving 17 bases between them. Germline-derived CDR1 and CDR2 are SGHVS and FNYEAQ. The CDR3 sequence: CASSPAGGPYYEQYF. CDR3 bases: TGTGCCAGCAGCCCTGCTGGGGGGCCGTACTACGAGCAGTACTTC.

Only a few counts were recorded for this clonotype. The chain is built from TRBV7-6 and TRBJ2-7, with 8 bases aligning to TRBD1. CDR1 is SGHVS, CDR2 FNYEAQ, per germline. The CDR3 runs to 15 residues. V shed 3 bases and J 1 base; nucleotides not matched to a gene: 5. This CDR3 is CASSLSGQASYEQYF. CDR3 in DNA: TGTGCCAGCAGCTTGTCGGGACAGGCATCCTACGAGCAGTACTTC.

A few counts support this clonotype. Here the CDR3 reads CASSVEAPRHSPLHF. The CDR3 DNA reads as TGTGCCAGCAGTGTGGAGGCGCCGAGGCATTCACCCCTCCACTTT. The V and J genes are TRBV2 and TRBJ1-6; D not resolved. V lost 4 bases and J 8 bases, leaving 15 bases between the germline ends. The germline V gene has CDR1 SNHLY and CDR2 FYNNEI. This CDR3 is built from 15 residues.

This clonotype came up many times. CDR3 sequence reads: CASSQERDDEQFF. In DNA, the CDR3 is TGCGCCAGCAGCCAAGAGAGGGACGATGAGCAGTTCTTC. The chain carries TRBV4-1 and TRBJ2-1; D possibly matches TRBD1 or TRBD2 (5 bases each). V was clipped by 0 bases and J by 8 bases, with 8 bases between them. The CDR3 length is 13 residues. Germline V gene lookup returns CDR1 MGHRA and CDR2 YSYEKL.

Only a few counts were recorded for this clonotype. The chain carries TRBV2 and TRBJ2-7; no firm D call. V was trimmed by 1 base and J by 0 bases, leaving 4 bases between them. There are 13 residues in the CDR3. Germline V gene data show CDR1 as SNHLY and CDR2 as FYNNEI. The CDR3 reads CASSEDVSYEQYF. The CDR3 DNA reads as TGTGCCAGCAGTGAAGACGTCTCCTACGAGCAGTACTTC.

This clonotype was seen a few times. The CDR3 sequence is CASSGKDRGIYNSPLHF. The CDR3 DNA follows: TGTGCCAGCAGCGGCAAGGACAGGGGGATATATAATTCACCCCTCCACTTT. This chain joins TRBV7-8 and TRBJ1-6; TRBD1 matches 10 bases. The germline CDR1 and CDR2 sequences are SGHVS and FQNEAQ. V dropped 5 bases and J dropped 4; count of bases not matched to a gene: 8. This CDR3 is built from 17 residues.

The genes are TRBV6-2 or TRBV6-3 and TRBJ2-5; TRBD1 agrees at 8 bases. With 2 bases clipped from V and 5 bases from J, the junction kept 10 bases outside the gene matches. CDR1 and CDR2 from the germline V gene are MNHEY and SVGEGT. The CDR3 spans 16 residues. The CDR3 DNA sequence: TGTGCCAGCAGTTACCGTCCAGGGGGCTCTTGGGAGACCCAGTACTTC. It translates to CASSYRPGGSWETQYF.

The chain is built from TRBV29-1 and TRBJ2-1; TRBD1 or TRBD2 may be the D gene (6 bases each). The CDR3 is made up of 16 amino acids. V lost 7 bases, J lost 2 bases, and 21 bases lay in between. The V gene's germline CDR1 is SQVTM and CDR2 ANQGSEA. CDR3 DNA: TGCAGCGCTGAGGGGGGCTACCGAATGCCCTACAATGAGCAGTTCTTC. Translation: CSAEGGYRMPYNEQFF.

The rearrangement uses TRBV28 and TRBJ2-1, with 15 bases matching TRBD2. Germline V gene lookup returns CDR1 MDHEN and CDR2 SYDVKM. Trimming cost V 6 bases and J 5 bases; bases outside gene matches: 8. The CDR3 is 17 amino acids. CDR3 nucleotide sequence: TGTGCCAGCAGCCACGGACTAGCGGGGGGGATAAACAATGAGCAGTTCTTC. It is translated as CASSHGLAGGINNEQFF.

This clonotype has just a few counts. The chain carries TRBV12-3 or TRBV12-4 and TRBJ1-1; unclear D gene. The CDR3 consists of 14 residues. V shed 5 bases and J shed 0 bases, with 10 bases lying between them. CDR3 DNA sequence: TGTGCCAGCAGTCCGGTGGGAATGAACACTGAAGCTTTCTTT. It encodes CASSPVGMNTEAFF.

The chain is built from TRBV12-3 or TRBV12-4 and TRBJ2-1; 8 bases map to TRBD2. The CDR3 extends over 16 amino acids. Trimming at V came to 2 bases and at J to 2 bases, leaving 5 bases not matched to a gene. The CDR3 region is CASSLLSGGPYNEQFF. The CDR3 region has the DNA TGTGCCAGCAGTTTATTAAGCGGGGGACCCTACAATGAGCAGTTCTTC.

This clonotype was counted only a few times. V and J are TRBV28 and TRBJ1-1; D is possibly TRBD1 (6 bases). V was pared by 6 bases and J by 4 bases, with 21 bases between. The CDR3 extends over 16 amino acids. Germline-derived CDR1 and CDR2 are MDHEN and SYDVKM. CDR3 region: CASRAEGTGFGTEAFF. CDR3 nucleotide sequence: TGTGCCAGCAGGGCCGAGGGAACAGGGTTCGGCACTGAAGCTTTCTTT.

J is TRBJ2-1 and V is TRBV4-1; 8 bases line up with TRBD2. This CDR3 has 17 residues. The germline gives CDR1 MGHRA, CDR2 YSYEKL. The V segment lost 4 bases and the J segment 6 bases; nucleotides outside the gene matches: 14. CDR3 sequence (DNA): TGCGCCAGCAGCCGCGAAATTAGCGGGGTGGTTTTCAATGAGCAGTTCTTC. It translates to CASSREISGVVFNEQFF.

Remarks on this clonotype: A read error may produce the germline difference seen at one junction end. The chain combines TRBV7-6 with TRBJ1-4; no definite D call. Per the germline V gene, CDR1 is SGHVS and CDR2 is FNYEAQ. This CDR3 region has 15 residues. The CDR3 DNA sequence: TGTGCCAGCAGCTCTACCGACCGGAATAATGATAAACTGTTTTTT. This gives the protein CASSSTDRNNDKLFF.

This clonotype turned up a few times. This sequence joins TRBV4-3 and TRBJ1-2, with D perhaps matching TRBD1 (6 bases). V lost 0 bases and J lost 4, with 15 bases in between. CDR3 length: 16 residues. Germline-derived CDR1 and CDR2 are LGHNA and YSLEER. CDR3 coding DNA: TGCGCCAGCAGCCAAGATTCCTTCGACAGGAGCTATGGCTACACCTTC. This codes for CASSQDSFDRSYGYTF.